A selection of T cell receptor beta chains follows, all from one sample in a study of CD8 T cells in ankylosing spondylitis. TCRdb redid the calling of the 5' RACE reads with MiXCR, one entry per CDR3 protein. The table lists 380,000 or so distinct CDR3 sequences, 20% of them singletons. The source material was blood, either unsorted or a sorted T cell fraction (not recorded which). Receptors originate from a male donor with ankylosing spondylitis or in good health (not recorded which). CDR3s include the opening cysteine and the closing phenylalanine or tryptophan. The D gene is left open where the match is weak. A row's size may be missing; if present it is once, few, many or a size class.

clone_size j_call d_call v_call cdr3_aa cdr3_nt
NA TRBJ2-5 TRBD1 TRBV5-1 CASSLTVRDSQETQYF TGCGCCAGCAGTCTAACAGTCCGGGACAGCCAAGAGACCCAGTACTTC
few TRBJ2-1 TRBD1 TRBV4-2 CASSQSGQEQFF TGTGCCAGCAGCCAGTCGGGACAGGAGCAGTTCTTC
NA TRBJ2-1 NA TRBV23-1 CASSQSGGDWGPYNEQFF TGCGCCAGCAGTCAATCGGGCGGGGATTGGGGTCCCTACAATGAGCAGTTCTTC
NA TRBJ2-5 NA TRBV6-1 CASSGPGTDGAIRSQYF TGTGCCAGCAGTGGGCCAGGGACCGACGGTGCTATAAGGTCCCAGTACTTC
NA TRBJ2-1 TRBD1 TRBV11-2 CASSFPGTGVWNEQFF TGTGCCAGCAGCTTCCCCGGGACAGGGGTGTGGAATGAGCAGTTCTTC
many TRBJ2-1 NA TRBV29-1 CSVDWGVNEQFF TGCAGCGTTGATTGGGGGGTTAATGAGCAGTTCTTC
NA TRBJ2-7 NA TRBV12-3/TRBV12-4 CASRPAGASYEQYF TGTGCCAGCAGACCTGCTGGGGCCTCCTACGAGCAGTACTTC
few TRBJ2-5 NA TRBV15 CATSLQDLGLGETQYF TGTGCCACCAGTTTGCAGGACTTGGGGCTCGGAGAGACCCAGTACTTC
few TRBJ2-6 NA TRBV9 CASSVELSGANVLTF TGTGCCAGCAGCGTAGAGTTGTCTGGGGCCAACGTCCTGACTTTC
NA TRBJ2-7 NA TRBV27 CASRRIESEQYF TGTGCCAGCAGGAGAATTGAGTCGGAGCAGTACTTC
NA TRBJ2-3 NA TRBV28 CASSLRGAEDTQYF TGTGCCAGCAGTTTGAGAGGGGCCGAAGATACGCAGTATTTT
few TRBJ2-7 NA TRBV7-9 CASSIGGGEYEQYF TGTGCCAGCAGCATAGGAGGAGGAGAATACGAGCAGTACTTC
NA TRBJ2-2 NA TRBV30 CAWSVEWTGELFF TGTGCCTGGAGTGTAGAGTGGACCGGGGAGCTGTTTTTT
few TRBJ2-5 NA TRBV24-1 CATSAGRDSQETQYF TGTGCCACCAGTGCTGGGCGGGACAGCCAAGAGACCCAGTACTTC
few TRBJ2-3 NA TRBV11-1 CASSPPVVATQYF TGTGCCAGCAGCCCCCCGGTGGTGGCTACGCAGTATTTT
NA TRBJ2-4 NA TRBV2 CASNPGLAKNIQYF TGTGCCAGCAATCCAGGGTTGGCCAAAAACATTCAGTACTTC
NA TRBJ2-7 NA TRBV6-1 CASSEGASGYYEQYF TGTGCCAGCAGTGAGGGGGCTAGCGGATACTACGAGCAGTACTTC
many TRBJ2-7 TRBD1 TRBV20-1 CSARDGQAYEQYF TGCAGTGCTAGAGATGGACAGGCCTACGAGCAGTACTTC
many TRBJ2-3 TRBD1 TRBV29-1 CSVRGGPDTQYF TGCAGCGTTCGAGGGGGCCCAGATACGCAGTATTTT
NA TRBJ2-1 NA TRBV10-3 CAISAPEWGVGYNEQFF TGTGCCATCAGTGCCCCGGAGTGGGGGGTCGGTTACAATGAGCAGTTCTTC
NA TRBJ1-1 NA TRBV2 CASSRGADDPEAFF TGTGCCTCGTCTCGAGGGGCGGACGATCCTGAAGCTTTCTTT
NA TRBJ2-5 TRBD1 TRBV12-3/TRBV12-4 CASSTGAPQETQYF TGTGCCAGCAGTACAGGGGCCCCACAAGAGACCCAGTACTTC
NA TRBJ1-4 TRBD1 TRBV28 CASSLPRGGGNEKLFF TGTGCCAGCAGTTTACCCAGAGGGGGCGGTAATGAAAAACTGTTTTTT
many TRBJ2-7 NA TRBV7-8 CASSLEAGYEQYF TGTGCCAGCAGCTTAGAGGCTGGCTACGAGCAGTACTTC
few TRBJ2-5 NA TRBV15 CATSRDGGQETQYF TGTGCCACCAGCAGAGATGGGGGCCAAGAGACCCAGTACTTC
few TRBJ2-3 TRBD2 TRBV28 CASSEAGDDTQYF TGTGCCAGCAGTGAGGCGGGGGATGATACGCAGTATTTT
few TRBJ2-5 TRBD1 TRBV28 CASSSPGQEAAETQYF TGTGCCAGCAGTTCACCGGGACAGGAGGCTGCGGAGACCCAGTACTTC
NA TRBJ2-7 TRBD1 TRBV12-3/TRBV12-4 CASSADRVNEQYF TGTGCCAGCAGTGCCGACAGGGTTAACGAGCAGTACTTC
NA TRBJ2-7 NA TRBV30 CAWSRSVDEQYF TGTGCCTGGAGCCGATCTGTGGACGAGCAGTACTTC
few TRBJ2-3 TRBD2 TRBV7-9 CASSGPGLGGADTQYF TGTGCCAGCAGCGGCCCGGGACTAGGAGGGGCAGATACGCAGTATTTT
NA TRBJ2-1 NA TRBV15 CATSREGFTVNEQFF TGTGCCACCAGCAGAGAAGGGTTTACAGTAAATGAGCAGTTCTTC
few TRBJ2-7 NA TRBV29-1 CSARTESYEQYF TGCAGCGCCAGGACAGAGTCCTACGAGCAGTACTTC